The present T cell receptor (beta chain) was sequenced within a study of blood T cell repertoires in COVID-19. The data were produced by immunoSEQ multiplex PCR, yet TCRdb's version contains in-frame clones alone and is incomplete. Here the sample spans more than 150,000 clones, roughly 85% being singletons. V dropped 4 bases and J dropped 5; count of bases not matched to a gene: 1. This CDR3 comprises 14 residues. CDR1 and CDR2 (germline): SEHNR, FQNEAQ (reference sequence). The source of this sequence is a woman in her thirties with acute or convalescent COVID-19. Material: peripheral blood. The chain recombines TRBV7-9 with TRBJ1-4, with TRBD1 matching 10 bases. CDR3 protein: CASSSGQGNEKLFF. The CDR3 DNA follows: TGTGCCAGCAGCTCGGGACAGGGGAATGAAAAACTGTTTTTT.